The 10 T cell receptor beta chains presented below share a single source sample, sequenced in a study of HIV-infected patients and healthy controls. Reverse transcription used around 500 ng RNA and constant-region primers for alpha and beta. Each of the alpha and beta chains got its own library through chain-specific third strand synthesis with indices. TCRdb re-called the 5' RACE reads with MiXCR, one entry per CDR3 protein. The sample gives about 5,800 distinct CDR3 sequences, around 9.6% of which show up once; around an eighth is in the top ten. No cell fractionation was done, so the repertoire covers all unsorted peripheral blood T cells. The sample was blood, taken before antiretroviral therapy. These receptors were taken from an adult with HIV infection.

This clonotype has more than one count but fewer than ten. The rearrangement uses TRBV6-5 and TRBJ2-6; 11 nucleotides align to TRBD1. Trimming took 6 bases from V and 0 from J; bases not matched to a gene: 10. Germline V gene lookup returns CDR1 MNHEY and CDR2 SVGAGI. The CDR3 sequence is 19 residues long. CDR3 in DNA: TGTGCCAGCAGCCGGGACAGGGGGTCCGCGTTCTCTGGGGCCAACGTCCTGACTTTC. It specifies CASSRDRGSAFSGANVLTF.

This clonotype is classed as medium-sized. The CDR3 DNA reads TGTGCCAGCAGGCCGTGGGGGGGGGCCTACAATGAGCAGTTCTTC. This gives the protein CASRPWGGAYNEQFF. The chain couples TRBV7-2 to TRBJ2-1; 7 nucleotides match TRBD2. The J segment lost 2 bases and the V segment lost 6 bases, leaving 7 bases of the junction unmatched. The CDR3 sequence is 15 residues long. Germline V lookup: CDR1 SGHTA, CDR2 FQGNSA.

Judged by abundance, this clonotype is medium-sized. The V and J genes are TRBV3-1 and TRBJ1-5, with D possibly TRBD1 on 5 matching bases. The germline V and J ends were trimmed by 2 bases and 6 bases, with 11 bases remaining between them. The CDR3 runs to 14 residues. Germline assignment: CDR1 LGHDT and CDR2 YNNKEL (reference sequence). As DNA, the CDR3 is TGTGCCAGCAGCCAACTACTCGGGGGTCAGCCCCAGCATTTT. It codes for CASSQLLGGQPQHF.

This clonotype was seen once. The V gene is TRBV20-1, the J gene TRBJ2-3, with 8 positions matching TRBD2. Losses at the gene ends were 0 bases for V and 2 bases for J; bases not matched to a gene: 7. The CDR3 totals 16 residues. Per the germline V gene, CDR1 is DFQATT and CDR2 is SNEGSKA (reference sequence). CDR3 sequence (DNA): TGCAGTGCTAGAGATGTCCAGCGGGGGTTCACAGATACGCAGTATTTT. This translates into CSARDVQRGFTDTQYF.

This clonotype has a count of ten or more. V and J are TRBV7-2 and TRBJ1-5, with D hard to call. Trimming shortened V by 3 bases and J by 4 bases, and 10 bases separated the two germline ends. CDR1 and CDR2 from the germline V gene are SGHTA and FQGNSA. This CDR3 is 14 amino acids long. CDR3 protein: CASSFYGQNQPQHF. The CDR3 DNA is TGTGCCAGCAGCTTTTACGGCCAGAATCAGCCCCAGCATTTT. The variable domain in full, with the rest retrieved from reference TRBV7-2 and TRBJ1-5, is GAGVSQSPSNKVTEKGKDVELRCDPISGHTALYWYRQSLGQGLEFLIYFQGNSAPDKSGLPSDRFSAERTGGSVSTLTIQRTQQEDSAVYLCASSFYGQNQPQHFGDGTRLSIL.

By sample share, this clonotype is medium-sized. The rearrangement links TRBV18 to TRBJ2-5, with TRBD2 matching 10 bases. This CDR3 spans 17 amino acids. The V gene's germline CDR1 is KGHSH and CDR2 LQKENI. V shed 1 base and J 0 bases; nucleotides not matched to a gene: 5. CDR3 loop: CASSPRRLAGDQETQYF. The CDR3 DNA sequence: TGTGCCAGCTCACCACGGCGGCTAGCGGGGGACCAAGAGACCCAGTACTTC.

In its sample, this clonotype ranks as medium-sized. V is TRBV3-1 and J is TRBJ2-1; 8 positions match TRBD2. Germline V gene lookup returns CDR1 LGHDT and CDR2 YNNKEL (reference sequence). Trimming took 4 bases from V and 7 from J; bases not matched to a gene: 6. The CDR3 is made up of 14 amino acids. CDR3 sequence: CASSRYGGENEQFF. The CDR3 region has the DNA TGTGCCAGCAGCCGGTACGGGGGGGAGAATGAGCAGTTCTTC.

This clonotype has a count of ten or more. V gene TRBV19 combines with J gene TRBJ1-5; unclear D gene. The V end lost 8 bases, the J end lost 0 bases, and 14 bases lay between the germline ends. This CDR3 has 15 amino acids. Per the germline V gene, CDR1 is LNHDA and CDR2 is SQIVND (reference sequence). CDR3 sequence (DNA): TGTGCCAGTCATAAGGGCAGGTCTAGCAATCAGCCCCAGCATTTT. Translation gives CASHKGRSSNQPQHF.

This clonotype is large. The CDR3 nucleotides read TGTGCCAGCAGCACGAGTTCGGGGGGTTACAATGAGCAGTTCTTC. Translated: CASSTSSGGYNEQFF. The V call is TRBV11-2, the J call TRBJ2-1, with TRBD2 identical over 7 bases. The CDR3 extends over 15 amino acids. Germline assignment: CDR1 SGHAT and CDR2 FQNNGV. J lost 4 bases, V lost 5 bases, and 8 bases had no gene match.

This clonotype is deemed medium-sized (0.01 to 0.1%). The CDR3 DNA sequence: TGTGCCAGCAGTACAGGGGACGGGAATCAGCCCCAGCATTTT. This sequence encodes CASSTGDGNQPQHF. The chain combines TRBV12-3 or TRBV12-4 with TRBJ1-5, with 7 nucleotides matching TRBD1. Losses at the gene ends were 5 bases for V and 4 bases for J; bases not matched to a gene: 5. The CDR3 contains 14 residues.